This T cell receptor (beta chain) was identified in a study of early T cells in non-severe SARS-CoV-2 infection. Study-wide context: Investigators sequenced bulk RNA drawn from unsorted whole blood, and chains remained unpaired.

The germline CDR1 and CDR2 sequences are SEHNR and FQNEAQ (reference sequence). The CDR3 loop spans 16 amino acids. V lost 1 base and J lost 2; bases outside the gene matches: 8. TCRdb reprocessed the 5' RACE reads with MiXCR, giving one entry per CDR3 protein. The repertoire holds around 110,000 distinct CDR3 sequences, with around 10% as singletons. The sequenced sample consisted of whole blood. The receptor's source is an adult who was a healthcare worker with PCR-confirmed SARS-CoV-2 infection or an uninfected control (not recorded which). This sequence joins TRBV7-9 and TRBJ2-7, with TRBD2 identical over 7 bases. The CDR3 coding sequence is TGTGCCAGCAGCTTAGTGCGGGCCCGGGGGGCCTACGAGCAGTACTTC. This encodes CASSLVRARGAYEQYF. Looking up the rest from reference TRBV7-9 and TRBJ2-7 gives the full variable domain: DTGVSQNPRHKITKRGQNVTFRCDPISEHNRLYWYRQTLGQGPEFLTYFQNEAQLEKSRLLSDRFSAERPKGSFSTLEIQRTEQGDSAMYLCASSLVRARGAYEQYFGPGTRLTVT.